A selection of T cell receptor beta chains follows, all from one sample in a study of blood T cell repertoires in COVID-19. Clones were read by immunoSEQ multiplex PCR, and TCRdb kept only the in-frame ones, dropping some. The sample has about 160,000 clones; roughly four fifths are singletons. Sequencing used peripheral blood. These receptors all stem from a man between 65 and 79 years old who had recovered from COVID-19. CDR3s include the opening cysteine and the closing phenylalanine or tryptophan. Each record gives: V gene, J gene, clone size, D gene, CDR3 protein, CDR3 DNA. A D gene is named only where the DNA matches it firmly. Expanded clones are given a class, and other clones once, few, many or no size at all.

v_call: TRBV4-1; j_call: TRBJ1-2; clone_size: few; d_call: NA; cdr3_aa: CASSQGGGNINYGYTF; cdr3_nt: TGCGCCAGCAGCCAAGGGGGGGGGAACATTAACTATGGCTACACCTTC
v_call: TRBV15; j_call: TRBJ1-1; clone_size: NA; d_call: NA; cdr3_aa: CATSKLQRGAFEAFF; cdr3_nt: TGTGCCACCAGCAAACTCCAGCGGGGAGCGTTCGAAGCTTTCTTT
v_call: TRBV5-8; j_call: TRBJ2-1; clone_size: NA; d_call: TRBD2; cdr3_aa: CASSLAGSGRFHEQFF; cdr3_nt: TGTGCCAGCAGCTTGGCCGGGAGCGGGAGGTTTCATGAGCAGTTCTTC
v_call: TRBV2; j_call: TRBJ1-1; clone_size: NA; d_call: TRBD1; cdr3_aa: CASKSSGGAGTEAFF; cdr3_nt: TGTGCCAGCAAATCTTCAGGGGGCGCCGGCACTGAAGCTTTCTTT
v_call: TRBV14; j_call: TRBJ2-1; clone_size: NA; d_call: TRBD1; cdr3_aa: CASSQEPGTGGLDEQFF; cdr3_nt: TGTGCCAGCAGCCAGGAACCCGGGACAGGGGGCTTGGATGAGCAGTTCTTC
v_call: TRBV5-1; j_call: TRBJ2-5; clone_size: NA; d_call: TRBD2; cdr3_aa: CASSEGLAEETQYF; cdr3_nt: TGCGCCAGCAGCGAGGGACTAGCGGAAGAGACCCAGTACTTC
v_call: TRBV6-1; j_call: TRBJ2-1; clone_size: NA; d_call: TRBD2; cdr3_aa: CASSEKPGRDEQFF; cdr3_nt: TGTGCCAGCAGTGAAAAACCCGGGAGGGATGAGCAGTTCTTC
v_call: TRBV30; j_call: TRBJ1-5; clone_size: NA; d_call: NA; cdr3_aa: CAWSVRENQPQHF; cdr3_nt: TGTGCCTGGAGTGTACGGGAAAATCAGCCCCAGCATTTT
v_call: TRBV4-3; j_call: TRBJ2-1; clone_size: NA; d_call: TRBD2; cdr3_aa: CASSQDLIAGGGNEQFF; cdr3_nt: TGCGCCAGCAGCCAAGATTTAATAGCGGGAGGGGGCAATGAGCAGTTCTTC
v_call: TRBV19; j_call: TRBJ2-7; clone_size: NA; d_call: TRBD1; cdr3_aa: CASSATGTGTYEQYF; cdr3_nt: TGTGCCAGTAGTGCAACCGGGACAGGTACCTACGAGCAGTACTTC
v_call: TRBV7-2; j_call: TRBJ2-3; clone_size: NA; d_call: TRBD1; cdr3_aa: CASSLGQGGTDTQYF; cdr3_nt: TGTGCCAGCAGCCTCGGACAGGGCGGCACAGATACGCAGTATTTT
v_call: TRBV6-5; j_call: TRBJ1-4; clone_size: NA; d_call: TRBD1; cdr3_aa: CASSYSRTGNEKLFF; cdr3_nt: TGTGCCAGCAGTTACTCCCGGACAGGGAACGAAAAACTGTTTTTT
v_call: TRBV28; j_call: TRBJ2-1; clone_size: NA; d_call: TRBD1; cdr3_aa: CASSFFWGPGTGVDNEQFF; cdr3_nt: TGTGCCAGCAGTTTTTTTTGGGGCCCCGGGACAGGTGTCGACAATGAGCAGTTCTTC
v_call: TRBV29-1; j_call: TRBJ1-3; clone_size: few; d_call: NA; cdr3_aa: CSVESRVGNTIYF; cdr3_nt: TGCAGCGTTGAAAGCAGGGTAGGAAACACCATATATTTT
v_call: TRBV27; j_call: TRBJ2-1; clone_size: NA; d_call: TRBD2; cdr3_aa: CASSLRLAGGNEQFF; cdr3_nt: TGTGCCAGCAGTTTACGGCTAGCGGGAGGTAATGAGCAGTTCTTC
v_call: TRBV11-2; j_call: TRBJ2-1; clone_size: few; d_call: TRBD2; cdr3_aa: CASSPRLAGLSYNEQFF; cdr3_nt: TGTGCCAGCAGCCCCCGACTAGCGGGCCTCTCCTACAATGAGCAGTTCTTC
v_call: TRBV28; j_call: TRBJ2-2; clone_size: NA; d_call: TRBD1; cdr3_aa: CASSSGGANTGELFF; cdr3_nt: TGTGCCAGCAGTTCAGGGGGCGCGAACACCGGGGAGCTGTTTTTT
v_call: TRBV6-1; j_call: TRBJ1-3; clone_size: once; d_call: NA; cdr3_aa: CASSESFRQSSGNTIYF; cdr3_nt: TGTGCCAGCAGTGAAAGTTTCAGGCAGAGCTCTGGAAACACCATATATTTT
v_call: TRBV18; j_call: TRBJ2-3; clone_size: few; d_call: NA; cdr3_aa: CASFSTSTDTQYF; cdr3_nt: TGTGCCAGTTTTTCCACTAGCACAGATACGCAGTATTTT
v_call: TRBV4-3; j_call: TRBJ2-3; clone_size: NA; d_call: NA; cdr3_aa: CASSPRANTDTQYF; cdr3_nt: TGCGCCAGCAGCCCGAGGGCCAACACAGATACGCAGTATTTT
v_call: TRBV6-5; j_call: TRBJ2-7; clone_size: few; d_call: TRBD1; cdr3_aa: CASRDRAYEQYF; cdr3_nt: TGTGCCAGCCGGGACAGGGCCTACGAGCAGTACTTC
v_call: TRBV18; j_call: TRBJ1-2; clone_size: NA; d_call: TRBD1; cdr3_aa: CASSPLGQGAHGYTF; cdr3_nt: TGTGCCAGCTCACCATTGGGACAGGGGGCGCATGGCTACACCTTC
v_call: TRBV3-1/TRBV3-2; j_call: TRBJ1-5; clone_size: NA; d_call: TRBD1; cdr3_aa: CASTNDQGDQPQHF; cdr3_nt: TGTGCCAGCACGAACGACCAGGGGGATCAGCCCCAGCATTTT
v_call: TRBV19; j_call: TRBJ1-3; clone_size: NA; d_call: TRBD1; cdr3_aa: CASSQGTGSGNTIYF; cdr3_nt: TGTGCCAGTAGTCAGGGGACAGGCTCTGGAAACACCATATATTTT